These T cell receptor beta chains were read from a single sample in a study of blood T cells in healthy people across ages. TCRdb ran MiXCR on the 5' RACE reads and lists one entry per CDR3 protein. The sample holds 450,000 to 600,000 distinct CDR3 sequences, around 27% seen once. The same data also went into a second study, on T cells of mothers and their children.

Sequenced material: blood. These receptors all stem from a boy aged 2 to 10 in good health. The conserved cysteine and the conserved F or W are not part of the CDR3 here. Some rows have no size entry. The others give once, few or many, or a class for an expanded clone.

cdr3_aa: ASRLDRAWNEQF
j_call: TRBJ2-1
v_call: TRBV12-3/TRBV12-4
clone_size: few

cdr3_aa: ASSGRDMGIETQY
j_call: TRBJ2-5
v_call: TRBV6-6
clone_size: NA

cdr3_aa: ATSREAGGKNYGYT
j_call: TRBJ1-2
v_call: TRBV15
clone_size: NA

cdr3_aa: ASIHLVRGTGELF
j_call: TRBJ2-2
v_call: TRBV27
clone_size: NA

cdr3_aa: ASSAINNEQF
j_call: TRBJ2-1
v_call: TRBV13
clone_size: NA

cdr3_aa: GGGLEGETQY
j_call: TRBJ2-5
v_call: TRBV7-9
clone_size: NA

cdr3_aa: ASSEGSANYGYT
j_call: TRBJ1-2
v_call: TRBV2
clone_size: few

cdr3_aa: SVRGGGFETQY
j_call: TRBJ2-5
v_call: TRBV20-1
clone_size: few

cdr3_aa: SARVSGISYNEQF
j_call: TRBJ2-1
v_call: TRBV20-1
clone_size: NA

cdr3_aa: ASSYYAGETYEQY
j_call: TRBJ2-7
v_call: TRBV6-5
clone_size: many

cdr3_aa: SAQHGTDTQY
j_call: NA
v_call: TRBV20-1
clone_size: NA

cdr3_aa: ASSLSSGSSYEQY
j_call: TRBJ2-7
v_call: TRBV27
clone_size: many

cdr3_aa: ASSRLAGYNEQF
j_call: TRBJ2-1
v_call: TRBV6-2/TRBV6-3
clone_size: few

cdr3_aa: SASGGGETETQY
j_call: TRBJ2-5
v_call: TRBV20-1
clone_size: NA

cdr3_aa: ASSVDAGGYGYT
j_call: TRBJ1-2
v_call: TRBV9
clone_size: NA

cdr3_aa: ASSPGFSAGGLNTGELF
j_call: TRBJ2-2
v_call: TRBV5-1
clone_size: NA

cdr3_aa: ASSLFPAGGPYEQY
j_call: TRBJ2-7
v_call: TRBV12-3/TRBV12-4
clone_size: few

cdr3_aa: ASSPGKREIGGELF
j_call: TRBJ2-2
v_call: TRBV5-6
clone_size: few

cdr3_aa: ASSGTGGVAETQY
j_call: TRBJ2-5
v_call: TRBV5-1
clone_size: few

cdr3_aa: ASNHGQGPAYPRSPLH
j_call: TRBJ1-6
v_call: TRBV5-6
clone_size: few

cdr3_aa: ASSQLLYGYT
j_call: TRBJ1-2
v_call: TRBV12-3/TRBV12-4
clone_size: NA

cdr3_aa: SARAGRWSHEQF
j_call: NA
v_call: TRBV20-1
clone_size: once

cdr3_aa: ASSPGRGGEAF
j_call: TRBJ1-1
v_call: TRBV7-8
clone_size: NA

cdr3_aa: SARDRAGSPLH
j_call: TRBJ1-6
v_call: TRBV20-1
clone_size: NA

cdr3_aa: ASSLGTVTIYEQY
j_call: NA
v_call: TRBV5-1
clone_size: few

cdr3_aa: ASSVGQGPETQY
j_call: TRBJ2-5
v_call: TRBV9
clone_size: NA

cdr3_aa: ASSYSTGTSYNEQF
j_call: NA
v_call: TRBV6-5
clone_size: NA

cdr3_aa: ASRLGGENGYT
j_call: TRBJ1-2
v_call: TRBV6-5
clone_size: NA

cdr3_aa: ASKETRRGNTGELF
j_call: TRBJ2-2
v_call: TRBV6-2/TRBV6-3
clone_size: few

cdr3_aa: SARERDGTYEQY
j_call: TRBJ2-7
v_call: TRBV20-1
clone_size: many

cdr3_aa: ASSQEAGEDTGELF
j_call: TRBJ2-2
v_call: TRBV4-1
clone_size: NA

cdr3_aa: ASSQGYGSGETQY
j_call: TRBJ2-5
v_call: TRBV14
clone_size: few

cdr3_aa: ASSVAGQGYQETQY
j_call: TRBJ2-5
v_call: TRBV5-1
clone_size: few

cdr3_aa: SAVPQHQNYGYT
j_call: TRBJ1-2
v_call: TRBV20-1
clone_size: NA

cdr3_aa: ASSPRQRSNTEAF
j_call: TRBJ1-1
v_call: TRBV3-1
clone_size: NA

cdr3_aa: ASSWGLARYNEQF
j_call: NA
v_call: TRBV27
clone_size: NA

cdr3_aa: ASRRTSGGAETQY
j_call: TRBJ2-5
v_call: TRBV6-5
clone_size: NA

cdr3_aa: ASSYSSIWIGSQPQH
j_call: TRBJ1-5
v_call: TRBV6-6
clone_size: many

cdr3_aa: ASSLRPENYGYT
j_call: TRBJ1-2
v_call: TRBV7-8
clone_size: once

cdr3_aa: ASSPEPLGRETQY
j_call: TRBJ2-5
v_call: TRBV27
clone_size: NA